This T cell receptor (beta chain) was sequenced for a study of control samples from healthy donors and cancer patients. Assay used: immunoSEQ multiplex PCR; TCRdb lists only in-frame clones, some missing. The profile covers 50,000 or so clones, with over 90% appearing a single time and roughly a quarter taken by the ten largest. Between the trimmed V and J ends, which lost 6 bases and 7 bases, there was a span of 13 bases. This CDR3 is built from 13 residues. Germline-derived CDR1 and CDR2 are SEHNR and FQNEAQ (reference sequence). Source material: PBMCs. This chain uses TRBV7-9 with TRBJ1-5; D is unresolved. The TCR was taken from a woman aged 45-65 years with head and neck cancer. The CDR3 loop is CASSPGKEQPQHF. The CDR3 nucleotides are TGTGCCAGCAGTCCCGGGAAGGAACAGCCCCAGCATTTT.